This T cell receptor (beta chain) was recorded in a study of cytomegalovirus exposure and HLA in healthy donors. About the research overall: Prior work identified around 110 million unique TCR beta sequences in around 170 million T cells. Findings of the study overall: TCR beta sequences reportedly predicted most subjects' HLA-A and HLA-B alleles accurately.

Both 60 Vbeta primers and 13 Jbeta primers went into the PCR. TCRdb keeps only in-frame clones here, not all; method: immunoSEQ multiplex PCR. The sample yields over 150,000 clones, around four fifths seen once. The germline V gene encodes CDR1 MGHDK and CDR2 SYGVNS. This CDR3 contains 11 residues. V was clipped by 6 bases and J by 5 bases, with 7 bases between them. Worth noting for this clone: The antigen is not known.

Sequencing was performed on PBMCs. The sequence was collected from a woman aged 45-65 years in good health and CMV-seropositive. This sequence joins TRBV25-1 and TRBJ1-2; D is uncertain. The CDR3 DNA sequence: TGTGCCAGCAGGGCGGAGTATGGCTACACCTTC. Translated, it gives CASRAEYGYTF.